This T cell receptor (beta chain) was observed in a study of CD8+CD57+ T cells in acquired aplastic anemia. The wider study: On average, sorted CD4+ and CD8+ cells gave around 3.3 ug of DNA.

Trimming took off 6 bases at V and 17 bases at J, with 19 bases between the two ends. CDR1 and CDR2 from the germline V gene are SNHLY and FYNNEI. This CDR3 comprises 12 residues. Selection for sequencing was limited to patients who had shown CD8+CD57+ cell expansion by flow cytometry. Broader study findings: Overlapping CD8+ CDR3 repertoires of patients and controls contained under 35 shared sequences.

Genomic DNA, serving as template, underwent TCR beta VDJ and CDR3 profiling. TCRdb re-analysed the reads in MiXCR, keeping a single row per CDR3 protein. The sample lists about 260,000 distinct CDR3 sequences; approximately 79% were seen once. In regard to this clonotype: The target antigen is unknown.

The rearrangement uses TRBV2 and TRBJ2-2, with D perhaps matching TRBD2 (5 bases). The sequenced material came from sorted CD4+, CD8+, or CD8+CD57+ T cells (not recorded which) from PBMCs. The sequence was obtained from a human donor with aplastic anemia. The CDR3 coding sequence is TGTGCCAGCAGCGTGGTCAGCGGTGAGAGCTTTTTT. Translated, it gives CASSVVSGESFF.